One TCR beta chain is described in this entry. The target antigen is unknown. Germline CDR1 and CDR2: GTSNPN and SVGIG (reference sequence). This CDR3 has 15 residues. V dropped 0 bases and J dropped 6; count of bases not matched to a gene: 7. Clones were read by immunoSEQ multiplex PCR, and TCRdb kept only the in-frame ones, dropping some. Here the sample spans about 40,000 clones, 83% being singletons. At cycle 4 day 1, cycle 7 day 1, and baseline, blood was sampled. The sample originates from a study of OX40 agonist ivuxolimab in advanced cancers. The wider study: Aged about 20 to 80 with a mean of about 63 years, they were approximately 79% male.

Study conclusions and caveats: Still undetermined is the antigen specificity of the expanded peripheral T cells.

The sequence came from an adult with an advanced solid tumor such as melanoma, head and neck, liver or kidney cancer. The source material was CD4+ or CD8+ T cells sorted from blood, sampled in a trial of the OX40 agonist ivuxolimab. V gene TRBV30 combines with J gene TRBJ2-1; TRBD1 agrees at 8 bases. The CDR3 region has the DNA TGTGCCTGGAGTGTACAGGGGGGAGGCCTCAATGAGCAGTTCTTC. Its protein product is CAWSVQGGGLNEQFF.